This T cell receptor beta chain was captured by sequencing in a study of blood T cell repertoires in COVID-19. The CDR3 length is 17 residues. CDR1 and CDR2 (germline): SEHNR, FQNEAQ (reference sequence). J gave up 8 bases and V 0 bases, and 13 bases lay outside the gene matches. Sequencing used immunoSEQ multiplex PCR; TCRdb keeps in-frame clones, though not all of them. Of about 25,000 clones listed, 89% are singletons. Material for sequencing was peripheral blood. This TCR was recovered from a human donor in a cohort sampled during active COVID-19. The chain recombines TRBV7-9 with TRBJ2-3; TRBD1 agrees at 8 bases. The CDR3 DNA reads TGTGCCAGCAGCTTAGCCACAGGGGGGACATTTTTCGGTACGCAGTATTTT. It yields the protein CASSLATGGTFFGTQYF.